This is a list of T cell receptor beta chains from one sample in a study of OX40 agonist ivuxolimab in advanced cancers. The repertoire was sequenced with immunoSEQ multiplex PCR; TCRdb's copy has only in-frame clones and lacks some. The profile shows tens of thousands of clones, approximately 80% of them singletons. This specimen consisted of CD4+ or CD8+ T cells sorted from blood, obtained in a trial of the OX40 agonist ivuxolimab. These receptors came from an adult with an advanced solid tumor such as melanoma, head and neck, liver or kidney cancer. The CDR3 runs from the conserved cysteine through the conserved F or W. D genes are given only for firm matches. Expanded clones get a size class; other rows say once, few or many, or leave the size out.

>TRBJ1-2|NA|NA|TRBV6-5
CASSYGVGGDGYTF
TGTGCCAGCAGTTATGGTGTCGGCGGGGATGGCTACACCTTC
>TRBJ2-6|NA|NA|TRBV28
CASSSGSSGANVLTF
TGTGCCAGCAGTTCCGGTAGCTCTGGGGCCAACGTCCTGACTTTC
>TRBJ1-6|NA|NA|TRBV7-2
CASSPTGGAVNSPLHF
TGTGCCAGCAGCCCCACCGGGGGGGCTGTAAATTCACCCCTCCACTTT
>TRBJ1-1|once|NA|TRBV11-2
CASSNDRNTEAFF
TGTGCCAGCAGCAACGACAGGAACACTGAAGCTTTCTTT
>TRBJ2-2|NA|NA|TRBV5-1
CASSFTEYTGELFF
TGCGCCAGCAGCTTCACGGAGTACACCGGGGAGCTGTTTTTT
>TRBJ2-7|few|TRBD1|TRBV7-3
CASSPTGGDHQYF
TGTGCCAGCAGCCCGACAGGGGGGGATCATCAGTACTTC
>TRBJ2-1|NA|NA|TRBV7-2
CASSKVLRNEQFF
TGTGCCAGCAGCAAGGTCCTCCGCAATGAGCAGTTCTTC
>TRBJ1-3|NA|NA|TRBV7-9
CATREVEAGNTIYF
TGTGCCACCAGGGAGGTAGAGGCTGGAAACACCATATATTTT
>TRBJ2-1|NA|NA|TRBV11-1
CASSPGVGGDSYNEQFF
TGTGCCAGCAGCCCCGGTGTAGGGGGAGACTCCTACAATGAGCAGTTCTTC
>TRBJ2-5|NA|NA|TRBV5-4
CASSQGLSYRETQYF
TGTGCCAGCAGCCAGGGACTTTCGTACCGAGAGACCCAGTACTTC
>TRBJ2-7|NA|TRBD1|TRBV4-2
CASSQDQQWDREYEQYF
TGTGCCAGCAGCCAAGATCAGCAGTGGGACAGGGAATACGAGCAGTACTTC
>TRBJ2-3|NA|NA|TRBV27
CASSRRDLNTQYF
TGTGCCAGCAGTCGCCGGGACCTTAATACGCAGTATTTT
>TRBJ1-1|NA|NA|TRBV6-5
CASFGQQNTEAFF
TGTGCCAGCTTCGGACAGCAAAACACTGAAGCTTTCTTT
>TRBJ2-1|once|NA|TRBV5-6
CASVRGRLYNEQFF
TGTGCCAGCGTAAGGGGGAGACTCTACAATGAGCAGTTCTTC
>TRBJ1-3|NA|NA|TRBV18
CASSPSPKANTIYF
TGTGCCAGCTCACCGTCGCCCAAGGCAAACACCATATATTTT
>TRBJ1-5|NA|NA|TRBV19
CASSIWARGNQPQHF
TGTGCCAGTAGTATTTGGGCCAGGGGTAATCAGCCCCAGCATTTT
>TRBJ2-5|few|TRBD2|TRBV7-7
CASSLTSGETQYF
TGTGCCAGCAGCTTGACTAGCGGGGAGACCCAGTACTTC
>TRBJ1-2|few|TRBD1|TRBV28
CASSLFTGGRGYTF
TGTGCCAGCAGTTTATTTACAGGGGGTCGTGGCTACACCTTC
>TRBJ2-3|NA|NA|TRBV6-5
CASKRTIGGTDTQYF
TGTGCCAGCAAGCGGACAATTGGGGGCACAGATACGCAGTATTTT